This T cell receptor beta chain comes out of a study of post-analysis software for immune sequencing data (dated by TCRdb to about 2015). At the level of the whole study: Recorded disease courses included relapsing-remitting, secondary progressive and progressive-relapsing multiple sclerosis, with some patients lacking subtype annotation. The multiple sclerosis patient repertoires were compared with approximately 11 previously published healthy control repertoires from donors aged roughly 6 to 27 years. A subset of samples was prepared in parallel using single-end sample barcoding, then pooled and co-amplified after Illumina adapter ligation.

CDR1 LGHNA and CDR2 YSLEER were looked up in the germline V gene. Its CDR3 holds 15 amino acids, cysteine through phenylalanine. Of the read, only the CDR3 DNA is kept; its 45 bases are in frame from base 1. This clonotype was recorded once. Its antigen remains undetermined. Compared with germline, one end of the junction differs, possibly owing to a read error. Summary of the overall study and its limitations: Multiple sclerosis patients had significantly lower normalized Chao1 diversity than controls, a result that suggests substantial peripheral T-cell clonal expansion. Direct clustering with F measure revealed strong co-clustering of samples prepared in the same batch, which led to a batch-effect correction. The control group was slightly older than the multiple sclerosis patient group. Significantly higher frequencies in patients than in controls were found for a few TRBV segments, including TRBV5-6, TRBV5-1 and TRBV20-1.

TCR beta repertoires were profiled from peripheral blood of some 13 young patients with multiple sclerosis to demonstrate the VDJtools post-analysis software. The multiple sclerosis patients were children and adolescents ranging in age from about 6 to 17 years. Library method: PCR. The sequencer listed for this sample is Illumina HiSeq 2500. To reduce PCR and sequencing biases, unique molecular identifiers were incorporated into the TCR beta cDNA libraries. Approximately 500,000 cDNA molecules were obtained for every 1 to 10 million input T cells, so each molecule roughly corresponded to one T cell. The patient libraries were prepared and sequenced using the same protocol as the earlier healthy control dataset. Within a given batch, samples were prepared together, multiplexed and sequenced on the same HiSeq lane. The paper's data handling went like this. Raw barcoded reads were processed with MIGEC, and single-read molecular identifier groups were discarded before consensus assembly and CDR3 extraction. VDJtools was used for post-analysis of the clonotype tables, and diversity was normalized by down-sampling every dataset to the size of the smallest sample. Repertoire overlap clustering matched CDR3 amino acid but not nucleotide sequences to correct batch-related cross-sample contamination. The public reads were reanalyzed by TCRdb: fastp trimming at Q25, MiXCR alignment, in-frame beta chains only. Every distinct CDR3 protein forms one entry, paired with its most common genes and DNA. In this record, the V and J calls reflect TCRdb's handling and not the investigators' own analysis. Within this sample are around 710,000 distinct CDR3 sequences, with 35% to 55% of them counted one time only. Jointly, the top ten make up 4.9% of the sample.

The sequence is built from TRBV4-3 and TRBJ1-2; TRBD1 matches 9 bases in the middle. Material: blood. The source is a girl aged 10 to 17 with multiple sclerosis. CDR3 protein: CASSPDRGTSYGHTF. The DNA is TGCGCCAGCAGCCCCGACAGGGGGACATCTTATGGCCACACCTTC.